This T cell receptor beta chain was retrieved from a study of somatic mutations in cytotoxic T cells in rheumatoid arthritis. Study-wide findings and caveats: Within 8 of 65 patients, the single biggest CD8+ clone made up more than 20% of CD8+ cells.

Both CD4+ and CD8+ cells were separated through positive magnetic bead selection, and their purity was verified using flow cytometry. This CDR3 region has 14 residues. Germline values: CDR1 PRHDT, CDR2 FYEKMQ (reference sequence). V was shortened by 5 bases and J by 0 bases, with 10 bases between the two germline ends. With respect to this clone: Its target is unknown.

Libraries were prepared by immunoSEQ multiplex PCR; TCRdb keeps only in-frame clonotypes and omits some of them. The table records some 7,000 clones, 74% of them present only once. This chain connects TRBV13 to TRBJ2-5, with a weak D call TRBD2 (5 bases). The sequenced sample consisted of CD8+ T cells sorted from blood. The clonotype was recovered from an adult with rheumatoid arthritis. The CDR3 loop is CASSADWDQETQYF. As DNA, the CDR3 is TGTGCCAGCAGCGCGGACTGGGACCAAGAGACCCAGTACTTC. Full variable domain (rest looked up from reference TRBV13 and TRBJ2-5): AAGVIQSPRHLIKEKRETATLKCYPIPRHDTVYWYQQGPGQDPQFLISFYEKMQSDKGSIPDRFSAQQFSDYHSELNMSSLELGDSALYFCASSADWDQETQYFGPGTRLLVL.